These 8 T cell receptor beta chains originate from one sample sequenced in a study of control samples from healthy donors and cancer patients. Data came from immunoSEQ multiplex PCR; TCRdb stores just in-frame clones and leaves some out. The table lists around 17,000 clones, 85% to 90% of them singletons. The sequenced sample was PBMCs. The receptors were gathered from a man aged 55-75 years with head and neck cancer.

J is TRBJ2-3 and V is TRBV3-1 (or the pseudogene TRBV3-2), with 8 bases fitting TRBD2. Trimming cost V 4 bases and J 1 base; bases outside gene matches: 4. The CDR3 extends over 15 amino acids. Germline V gene sequence: CDR1 LGHDT, CDR2 YNNKEL (reference sequence). The CDR3 loop reads CASSPGGAGTDTQYF. In DNA form, the CDR3 reads TGTGCCAGCAGCCCCGGGGGGGCCGGCACAGATACGCAGTATTTT.

The gene calls are TRBV5-5 and TRBJ1-3; D is unresolved. Germline CDR1 is SGHKS and CDR2 is YYEKEE (reference sequence). V was cut by 4 bases and J by 2 bases, with 7 bases left in between. CDR3 length: 13 amino acids. CDR3 protein: CASSLLTGNTIYF. The CDR3 DNA reads TGTGCCAGCAGCCTACTAACTGGAAACACCATATATTTT.

The V call is TRBV11-1, the J call TRBJ1-5; weak D call: TRBD1 (6 bases). Per germline, CDR1 SGHAT and CDR2 FQDESV (reference sequence). The CDR3 is 14 residues long. The V and J ends lost 5 bases and 7 bases respectively, with 15 bases between them. The CDR3 region is CASSKGGGRQPQHF. The DNA for the CDR3 is TGTGCCAGCAGCAAAGGGGGGGGGAGACAGCCCCAGCATTTT.

V is TRBV19 and J is TRBJ2-7; D not resolved. The CDR3 is made up of 13 amino acids. V was trimmed by 4 bases and J by 0 bases, leaving 7 bases between them. From germline, CDR1 is LNHDA and CDR2 SQIVND (reference sequence). CDR3 residues: CASSKESSYEQYF. The CDR3 bases are TGTGCCAGTAGTAAGGAGAGCTCCTACGAGCAGTACTTC.

The V and J genes are TRBV5-1 and TRBJ2-1, with D possibly matching TRBD1 (5 bases). The CDR3 consists of 13 residues. The germline V and J ends were trimmed by 0 bases and 11 bases, with 12 bases remaining between them. Germline lookup yields CDR1 SGHRS and CDR2 YFSETQ. The chain's CDR3 is CASSLGGSGQQFF. The CDR3 DNA reads TGCGCCAGCAGCTTGGGGGGCTCAGGGCAGCAGTTCTTC.

V is TRBV18 and J is TRBJ1-2; D gene unclear. The length of the CDR3 is 12 residues. Germline CDR1 reads KGHSH; CDR2 reads LQKENI. Between the trimmed V and J ends, which lost 4 bases and 8 bases, there was a span of 11 bases. The CDR3 DNA is TGTGCCAGCTCACTTACTCTGGGGGGCTACACCTTC. This encodes CASSLTLGGYTF.

The chain employs TRBV6-5 and TRBJ1-1, with D possibly TRBD1 on 6 matching bases. Per germline, CDR1 MNHEY and CDR2 SVGAGI. With 5 bases removed from V and 10 bases from J, the gap between germline ends came to 20 bases. This CDR3 is built from 14 residues. The CDR3: CASSPPEQGRTAFF. CDR3 coding DNA: TGTGCCAGCAGTCCCCCCGAACAGGGACGAACAGCTTTCTTT.

The V call is TRBV7-2, the J call TRBJ1-1, with D unclear. The germline V gene has CDR1 SGHTA and CDR2 FQGNSA. V was trimmed by 5 bases and J by 6 bases, leaving 16 bases between them. This CDR3 contains 14 residues. Here the CDR3 DNA reads TGTGCCAGCAGCACGGGCTGGCTCGGCGCTGAAGCTTTCTTT. Translating it yields CASSTGWLGAEAFF.